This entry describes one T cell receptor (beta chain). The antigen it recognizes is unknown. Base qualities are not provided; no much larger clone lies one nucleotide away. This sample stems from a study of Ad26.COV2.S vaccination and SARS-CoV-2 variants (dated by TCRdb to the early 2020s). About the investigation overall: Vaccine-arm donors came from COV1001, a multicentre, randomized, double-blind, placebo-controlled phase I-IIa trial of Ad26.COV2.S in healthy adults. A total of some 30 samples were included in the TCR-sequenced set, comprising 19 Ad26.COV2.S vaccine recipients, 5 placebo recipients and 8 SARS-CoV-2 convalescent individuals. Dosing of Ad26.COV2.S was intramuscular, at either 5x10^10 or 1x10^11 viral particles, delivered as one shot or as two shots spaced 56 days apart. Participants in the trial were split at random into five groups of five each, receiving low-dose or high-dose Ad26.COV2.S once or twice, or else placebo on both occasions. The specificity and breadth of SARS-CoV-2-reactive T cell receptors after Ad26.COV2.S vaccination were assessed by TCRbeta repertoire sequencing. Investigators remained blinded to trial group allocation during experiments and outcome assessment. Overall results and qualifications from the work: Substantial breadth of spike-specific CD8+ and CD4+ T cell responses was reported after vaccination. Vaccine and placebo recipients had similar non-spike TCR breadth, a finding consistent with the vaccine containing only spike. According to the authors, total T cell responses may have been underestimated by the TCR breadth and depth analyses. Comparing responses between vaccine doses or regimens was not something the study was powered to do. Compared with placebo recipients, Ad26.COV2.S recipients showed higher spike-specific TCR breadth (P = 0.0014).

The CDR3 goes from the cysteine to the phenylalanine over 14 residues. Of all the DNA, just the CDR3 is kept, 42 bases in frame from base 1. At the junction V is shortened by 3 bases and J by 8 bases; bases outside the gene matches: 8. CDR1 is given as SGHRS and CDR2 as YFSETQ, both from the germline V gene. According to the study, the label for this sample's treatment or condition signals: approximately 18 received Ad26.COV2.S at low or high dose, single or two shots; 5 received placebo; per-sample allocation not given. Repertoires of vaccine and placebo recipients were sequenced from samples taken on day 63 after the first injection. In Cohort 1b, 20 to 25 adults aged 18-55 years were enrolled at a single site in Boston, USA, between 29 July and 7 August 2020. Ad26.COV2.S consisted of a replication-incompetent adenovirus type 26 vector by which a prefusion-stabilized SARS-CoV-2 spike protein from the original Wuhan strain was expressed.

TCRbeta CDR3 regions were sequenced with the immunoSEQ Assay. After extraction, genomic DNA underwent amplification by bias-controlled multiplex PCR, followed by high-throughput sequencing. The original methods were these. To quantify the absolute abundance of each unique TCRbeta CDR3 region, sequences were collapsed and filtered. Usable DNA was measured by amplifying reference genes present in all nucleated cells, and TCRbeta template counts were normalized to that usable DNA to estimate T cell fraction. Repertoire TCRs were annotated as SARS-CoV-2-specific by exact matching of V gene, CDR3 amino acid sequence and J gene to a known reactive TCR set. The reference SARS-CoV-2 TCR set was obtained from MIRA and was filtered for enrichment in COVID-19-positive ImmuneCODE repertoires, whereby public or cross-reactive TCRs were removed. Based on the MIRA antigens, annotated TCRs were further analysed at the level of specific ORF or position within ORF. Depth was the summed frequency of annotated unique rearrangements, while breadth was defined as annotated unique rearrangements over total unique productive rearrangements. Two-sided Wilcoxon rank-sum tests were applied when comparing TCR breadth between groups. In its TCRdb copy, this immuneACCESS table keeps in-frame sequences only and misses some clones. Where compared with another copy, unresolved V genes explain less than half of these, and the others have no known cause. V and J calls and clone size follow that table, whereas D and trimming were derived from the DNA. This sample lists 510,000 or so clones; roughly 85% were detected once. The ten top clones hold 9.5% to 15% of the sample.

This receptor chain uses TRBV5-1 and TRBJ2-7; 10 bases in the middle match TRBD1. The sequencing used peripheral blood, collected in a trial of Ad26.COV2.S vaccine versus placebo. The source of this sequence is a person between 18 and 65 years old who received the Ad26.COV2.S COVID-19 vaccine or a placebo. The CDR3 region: CASSSGDRGGKQYF. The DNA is TGCGCCAGCAGCTCCGGGGACAGGGGAGGGAAGCAGTACTTC. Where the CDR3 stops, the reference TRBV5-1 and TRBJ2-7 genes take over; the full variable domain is KAGVTQTPRYLIKTRGQQVTLSCSPISGHRSVSWYQQTPGQGLQFLFEYFSETQRNKGNFPGRFSGRQFSNSRSEMNVSTLELGDSALYLCASSSGDRGGKQYFGPGTRLTVT.